The clone carrying this TCR beta chain has a count of ten or more. Germline loops: CDR1 MNHNY, CDR2 SVGAGI (reference sequence). With 5 bases removed from V and 2 bases from J, the gap between germline ends came to 9 bases. The CDR3 runs 13 residues. These data are taken from a study of T-cell reconstitution after alpha-beta-depleted transplantation in children. Library preparation (for TCRbeta) was performed with unique molecular identifiers. TCRdb itself ran the PCR reads through MiXCR, one entry per CDR3 protein. Among hundreds of thousands of distinct CDR3 sequences listed, approximately 16% were seen once.

The starting material was PBMCs from the stem cell graft donor, obtained from the stem cell graft. The clonotype was recovered from a human donor who donated a stem cell graft to a child with acute myeloid leukemia. This sequence joins TRBV6-6 and TRBJ1-1; unclear D gene. Here the CDR3 DNA reads TGTGCCAGCAGTCGCTCAGCTAACACTGAAGCTTTCTTT. This translates into CASSRSANTEAFF.